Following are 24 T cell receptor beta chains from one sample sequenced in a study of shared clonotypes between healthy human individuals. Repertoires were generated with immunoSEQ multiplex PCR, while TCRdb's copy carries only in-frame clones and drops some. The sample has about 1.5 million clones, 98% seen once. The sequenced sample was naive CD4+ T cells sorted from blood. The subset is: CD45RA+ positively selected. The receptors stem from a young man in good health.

In DNA, the CDR3 is TGCAGTATCCACACGGCTAGCGGTAGATTCTACGAGCAGTACTTC. It encodes CSIHTASGRFYEQYF. The chain combines TRBV29-1 with TRBJ2-7, with 7 bases matching TRBD2. Looked up from germline, CDR1 is SQVTM and CDR2 is ANQGSEA. CDR3 length equals 15 residues.

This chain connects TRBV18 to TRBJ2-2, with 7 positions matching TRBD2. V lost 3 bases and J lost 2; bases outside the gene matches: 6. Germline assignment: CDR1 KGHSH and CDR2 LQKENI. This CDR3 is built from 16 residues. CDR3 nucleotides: TGTGCCAGCTCACCGCAAGGGAGGGTAAACACCGGGGAGCTGTTTTTT. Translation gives CASSPQGRVNTGELFF.

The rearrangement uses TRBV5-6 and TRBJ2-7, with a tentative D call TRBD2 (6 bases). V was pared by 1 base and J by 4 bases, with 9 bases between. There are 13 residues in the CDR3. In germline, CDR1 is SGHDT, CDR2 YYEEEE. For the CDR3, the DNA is TGTGCCAGCAGCTTGTACGGGAGTTACGAGCAGTACTTC. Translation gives CASSLYGSYEQYF.

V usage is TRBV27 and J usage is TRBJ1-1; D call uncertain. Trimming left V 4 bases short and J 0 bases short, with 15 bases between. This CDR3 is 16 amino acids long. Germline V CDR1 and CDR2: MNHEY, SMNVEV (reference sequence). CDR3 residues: CASSSISLPMNTEAFF. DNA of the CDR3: TGTGCCAGCAGTTCAATTTCCCTTCCTATGAACACTGAAGCTTTCTTT.

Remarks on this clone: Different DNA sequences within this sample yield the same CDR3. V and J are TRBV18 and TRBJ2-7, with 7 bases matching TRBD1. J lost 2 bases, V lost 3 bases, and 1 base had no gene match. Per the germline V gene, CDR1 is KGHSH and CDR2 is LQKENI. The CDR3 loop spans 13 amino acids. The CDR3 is CASSPGQTYEQYF. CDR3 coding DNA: TGTGCCAGCTCACCGGGACAGACCTACGAGCAGTACTTC.

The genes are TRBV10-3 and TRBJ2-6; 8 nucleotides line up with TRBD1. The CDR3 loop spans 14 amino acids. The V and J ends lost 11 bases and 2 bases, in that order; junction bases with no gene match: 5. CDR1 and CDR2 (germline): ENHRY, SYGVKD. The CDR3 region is CAASGGAGANVLTF. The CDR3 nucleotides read TGTGCCGCATCAGGGGGCGCTGGGGCCAACGTCCTGACTTTC.

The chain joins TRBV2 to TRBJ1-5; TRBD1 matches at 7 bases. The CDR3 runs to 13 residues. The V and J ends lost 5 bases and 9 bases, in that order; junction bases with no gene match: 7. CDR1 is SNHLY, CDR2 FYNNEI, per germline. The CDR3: CASSPGGGLPQHF. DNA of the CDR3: TGTGCCAGCAGTCCAGGGGGAGGGCTGCCCCAGCATTTT.

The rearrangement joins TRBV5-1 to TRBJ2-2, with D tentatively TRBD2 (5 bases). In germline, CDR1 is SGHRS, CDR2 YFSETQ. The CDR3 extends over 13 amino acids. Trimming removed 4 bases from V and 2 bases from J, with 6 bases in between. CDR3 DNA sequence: TGCGCCAGCAGCCGGGAAAACACCGGGGAGCTGTTTTTT. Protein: CASSRENTGELFF.

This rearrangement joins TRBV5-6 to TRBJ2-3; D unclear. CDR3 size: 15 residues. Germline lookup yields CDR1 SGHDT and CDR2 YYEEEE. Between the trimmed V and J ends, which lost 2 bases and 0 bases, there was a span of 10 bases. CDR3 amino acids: CASSFYTGSTDTQYF. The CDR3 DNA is TGTGCCAGCAGCTTCTATACCGGGAGCACAGATACGCAGTATTTT.

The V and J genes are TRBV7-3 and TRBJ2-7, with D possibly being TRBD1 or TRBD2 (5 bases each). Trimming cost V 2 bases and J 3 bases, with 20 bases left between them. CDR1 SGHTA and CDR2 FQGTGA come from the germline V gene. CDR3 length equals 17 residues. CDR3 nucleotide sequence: TGTGCCAGCAGCTTATTGGCTTTTGGGGACGGAGGCTACGAGCAGTACTTC. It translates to CASSLLAFGDGGYEQYF. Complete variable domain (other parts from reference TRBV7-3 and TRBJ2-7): GAGVSQTPSNKVTEKGKYVELRCDPISGHTALYWYRQSLGQGPEFLIYFQGTGAADDSGLPNDRFFAVRPEGSVSTLKIQRTERGDSAVYLCASSLLAFGDGGYEQYFGPGTRLTVT.

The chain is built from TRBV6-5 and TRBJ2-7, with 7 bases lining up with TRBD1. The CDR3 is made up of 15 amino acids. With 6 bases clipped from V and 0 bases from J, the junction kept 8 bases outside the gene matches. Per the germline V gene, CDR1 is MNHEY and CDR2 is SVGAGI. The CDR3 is CASRKTGALSYEQYF. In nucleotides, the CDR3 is TGTGCCAGCAGAAAAACAGGGGCCCTCTCCTACGAGCAGTACTTC.

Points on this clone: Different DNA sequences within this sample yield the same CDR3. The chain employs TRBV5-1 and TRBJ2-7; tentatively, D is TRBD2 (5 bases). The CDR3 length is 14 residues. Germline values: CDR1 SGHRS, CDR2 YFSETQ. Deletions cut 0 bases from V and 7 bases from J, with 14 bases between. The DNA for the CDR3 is TGCGCCAGCAGCTTGGCCCGAGGGTTGGGTGAGCAGTACTTC. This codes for CASSLARGLGEQYF.

The CDR3 loop is CASSPRRFAADTQYF. For the CDR3, the DNA is TGTGCCAGCAGCCCCCGGAGGTTCGCGGCAGATACGCAGTATTTT. The J gene is TRBJ2-3, the V gene TRBV7-2; a weak D match, TRBD2 (5 bases). Germline loops: CDR1 SGHTA, CDR2 FQGNSA. This CDR3 spans 15 amino acids. V lost 5 bases and J lost 4, with 16 bases in between. The variable domain in full, with the rest retrieved from reference TRBV7-2 and TRBJ2-3, is GAGVSQSPSNKVTEKGKDVELRCDPISGHTALYWYRQSLGQGLEFLIYFQGNSAPDKSGLPSDRFSAERTGGSVSTLTIQRTQQEDSAVYLCASSPRRFAADTQYFGPGTRLTVL.

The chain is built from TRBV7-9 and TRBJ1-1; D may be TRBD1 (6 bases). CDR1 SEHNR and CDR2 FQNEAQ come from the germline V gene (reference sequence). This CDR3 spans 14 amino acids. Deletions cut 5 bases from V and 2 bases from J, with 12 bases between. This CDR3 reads CASSRGTLNTEAFF. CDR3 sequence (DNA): TGTGCCAGCAGCCGTGGGACACTTAACACTGAAGCTTTCTTT.

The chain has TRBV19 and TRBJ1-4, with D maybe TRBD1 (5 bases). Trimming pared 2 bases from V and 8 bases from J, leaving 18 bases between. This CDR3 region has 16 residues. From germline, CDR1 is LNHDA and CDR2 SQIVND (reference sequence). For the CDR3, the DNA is TGTGCCAGTAGTATAACTACAGGCTTGGTACAAGAAAAACTGTTTTTT. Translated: CASSITTGLVQEKLFF.

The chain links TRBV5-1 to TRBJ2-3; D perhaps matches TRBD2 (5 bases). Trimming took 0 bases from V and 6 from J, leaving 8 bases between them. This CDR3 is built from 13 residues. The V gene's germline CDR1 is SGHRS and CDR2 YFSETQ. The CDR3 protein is CASSLAERDTQYF. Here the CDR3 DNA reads TGCGCCAGCAGCTTGGCCGAGCGGGATACGCAGTATTTT.

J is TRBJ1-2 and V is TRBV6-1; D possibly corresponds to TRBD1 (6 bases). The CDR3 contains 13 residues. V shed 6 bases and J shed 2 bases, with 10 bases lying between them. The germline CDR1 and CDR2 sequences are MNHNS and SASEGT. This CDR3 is CASRKTGNYGYTF. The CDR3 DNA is TGTGCCAGCAGGAAGACAGGCAACTATGGCTACACCTTC.

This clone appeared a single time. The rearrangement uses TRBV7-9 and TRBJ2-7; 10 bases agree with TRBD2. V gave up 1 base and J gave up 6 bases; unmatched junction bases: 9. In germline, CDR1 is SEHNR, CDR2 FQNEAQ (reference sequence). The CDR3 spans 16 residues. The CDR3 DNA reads TGTGCCAGCAGCTTAGTTACCCTAGCGGGAGTATTCGAGCAGTACTTC. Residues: CASSLVTLAGVFEQYF.

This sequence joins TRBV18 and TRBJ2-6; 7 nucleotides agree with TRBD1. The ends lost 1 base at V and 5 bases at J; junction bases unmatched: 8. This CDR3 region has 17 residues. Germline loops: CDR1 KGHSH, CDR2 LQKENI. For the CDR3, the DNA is TGTGCCAGCTCACCACGGACAGGACCTTCGAGGGCCAACGTCCTGACTTTC. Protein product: CASSPRTGPSRANVLTF.

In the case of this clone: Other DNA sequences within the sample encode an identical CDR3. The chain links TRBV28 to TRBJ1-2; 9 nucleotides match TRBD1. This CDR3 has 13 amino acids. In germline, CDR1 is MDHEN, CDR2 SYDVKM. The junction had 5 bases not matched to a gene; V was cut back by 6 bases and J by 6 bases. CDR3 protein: CASSLGQGNGYTF. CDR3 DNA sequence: TGTGCCAGCAGCCTAGGACAGGGGAATGGCTACACCTTC.

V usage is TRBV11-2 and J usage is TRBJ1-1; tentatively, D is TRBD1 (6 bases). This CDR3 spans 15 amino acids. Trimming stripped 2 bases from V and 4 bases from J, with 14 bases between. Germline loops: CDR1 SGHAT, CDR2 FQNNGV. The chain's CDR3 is CASSLMQGTTTEAFF. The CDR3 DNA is TGTGCCAGCAGCTTAATGCAGGGGACGACCACTGAAGCTTTCTTT.

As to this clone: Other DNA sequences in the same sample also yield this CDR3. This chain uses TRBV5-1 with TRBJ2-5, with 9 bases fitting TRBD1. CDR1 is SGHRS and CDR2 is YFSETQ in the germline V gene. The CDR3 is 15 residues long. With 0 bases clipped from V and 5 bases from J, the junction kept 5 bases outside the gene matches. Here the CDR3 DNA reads TGCGCCAGCAGCTTGGGAACAGGGGGCGCGGAGACCCAGTACTTC. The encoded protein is CASSLGTGGAETQYF.

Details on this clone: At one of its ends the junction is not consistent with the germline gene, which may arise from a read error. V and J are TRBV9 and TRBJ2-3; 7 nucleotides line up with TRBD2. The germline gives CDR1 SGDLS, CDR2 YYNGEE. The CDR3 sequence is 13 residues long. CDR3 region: CASSATLAGVPSF. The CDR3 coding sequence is TGTGCCAGCAGCGCGACTCTGGCGGGAGTGCCTTCTTTT.

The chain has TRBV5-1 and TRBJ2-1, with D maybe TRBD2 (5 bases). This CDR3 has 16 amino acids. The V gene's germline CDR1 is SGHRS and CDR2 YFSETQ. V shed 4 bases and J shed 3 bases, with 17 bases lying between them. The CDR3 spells CASSRAIGKNYNEQFF. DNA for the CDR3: TGCGCCAGCAGCAGAGCTATCGGGAAAAACTACAATGAGCAGTTCTTC. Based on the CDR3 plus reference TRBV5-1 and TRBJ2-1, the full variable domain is KAGVTQTPRYLIKTRGQQVTLSCSPISGHRSVSWYQQTPGQGLQFLFEYFSETQRNKGNFPGRFSGRQFSNSRSEMNVSTLELGDSALYLCASSRAIGKNYNEQFFGPGTRLTVL.